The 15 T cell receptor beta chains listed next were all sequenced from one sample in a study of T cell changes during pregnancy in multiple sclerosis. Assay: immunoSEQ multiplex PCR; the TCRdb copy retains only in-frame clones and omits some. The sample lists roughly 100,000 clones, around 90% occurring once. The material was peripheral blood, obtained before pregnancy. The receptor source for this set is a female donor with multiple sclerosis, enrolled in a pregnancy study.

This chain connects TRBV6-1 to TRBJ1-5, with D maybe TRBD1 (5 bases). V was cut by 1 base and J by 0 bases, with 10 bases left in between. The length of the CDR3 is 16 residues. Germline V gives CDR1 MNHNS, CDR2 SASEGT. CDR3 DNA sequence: TGTGCCAGCAGTGAAGAAGGACAATATAGCAATCAGCCCCAGCATTTT. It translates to CASSEEGQYSNQPQHF.

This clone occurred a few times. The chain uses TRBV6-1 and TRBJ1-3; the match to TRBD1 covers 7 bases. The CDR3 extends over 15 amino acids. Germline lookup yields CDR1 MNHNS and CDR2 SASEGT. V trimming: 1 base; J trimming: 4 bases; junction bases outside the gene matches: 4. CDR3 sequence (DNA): TGTGCCAGCAGTGAAGAAATGGGACAGGGAAACACCATATATTTT. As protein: CASSEEMGQGNTIYF.

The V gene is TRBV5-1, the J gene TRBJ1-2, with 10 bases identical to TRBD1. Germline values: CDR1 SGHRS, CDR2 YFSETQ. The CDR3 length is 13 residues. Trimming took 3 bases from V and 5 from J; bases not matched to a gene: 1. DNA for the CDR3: TGCGCCAGCAGCTGGGGACAGGGGTATGGCTACACCTTC. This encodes CASSWGQGYGYTF.

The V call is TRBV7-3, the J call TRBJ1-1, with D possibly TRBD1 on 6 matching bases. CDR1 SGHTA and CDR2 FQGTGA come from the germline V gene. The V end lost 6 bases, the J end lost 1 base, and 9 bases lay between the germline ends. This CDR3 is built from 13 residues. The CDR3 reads CASRLTGNTEAFF. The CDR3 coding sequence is TGTGCCAGCAGATTGACAGGGAACACTGAAGCTTTCTTT.

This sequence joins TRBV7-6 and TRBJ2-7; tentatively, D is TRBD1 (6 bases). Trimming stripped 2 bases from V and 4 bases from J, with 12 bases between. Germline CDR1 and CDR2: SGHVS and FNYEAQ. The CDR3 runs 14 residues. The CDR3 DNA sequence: TGTGCCAGCAGCTTATCGGGGACACATTACGAGCAGTACTTC. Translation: CASSLSGTHYEQYF.

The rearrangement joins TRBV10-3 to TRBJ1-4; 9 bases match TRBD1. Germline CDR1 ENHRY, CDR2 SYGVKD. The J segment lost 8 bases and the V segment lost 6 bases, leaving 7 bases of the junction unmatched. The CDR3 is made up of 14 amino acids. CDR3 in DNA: TGTGCCATCAGGGGGACAGGGCTTCGGGAAAAACTGTTTTTT. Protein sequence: CAIRGTGLREKLFF.

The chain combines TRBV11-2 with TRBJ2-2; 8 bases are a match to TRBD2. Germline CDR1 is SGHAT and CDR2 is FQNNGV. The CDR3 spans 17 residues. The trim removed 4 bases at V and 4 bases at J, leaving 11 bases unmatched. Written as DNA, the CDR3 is TGTGCCAGCAGCTCCGCCGCGGGGGCGGGGGGCACCGGGGAGCTGTTTTTT. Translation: CASSSAAGAGGTGELFF.

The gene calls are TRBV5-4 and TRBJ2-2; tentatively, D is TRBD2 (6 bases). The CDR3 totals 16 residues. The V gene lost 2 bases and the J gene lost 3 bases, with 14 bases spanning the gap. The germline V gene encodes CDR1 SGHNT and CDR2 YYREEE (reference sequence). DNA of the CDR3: TGTGCCAGCAGCTTAGCCCGGGGGAGCGACACCGGGGAGCTGTTTTTT. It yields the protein CASSLARGSDTGELFF.

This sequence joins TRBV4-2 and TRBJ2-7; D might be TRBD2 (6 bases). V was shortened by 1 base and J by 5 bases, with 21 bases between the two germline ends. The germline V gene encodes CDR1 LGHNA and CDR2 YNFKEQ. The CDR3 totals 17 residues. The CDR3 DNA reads TGTGCCAGCAGCCAAGGGCTCGGCGGGATTCCTCTGGACGAGCAGTACTTC. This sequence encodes CASSQGLGGIPLDEQYF.

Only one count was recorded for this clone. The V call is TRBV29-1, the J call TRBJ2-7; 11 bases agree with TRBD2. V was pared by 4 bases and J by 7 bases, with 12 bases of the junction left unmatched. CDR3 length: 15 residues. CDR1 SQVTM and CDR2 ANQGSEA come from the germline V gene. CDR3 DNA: TGCAGCGTTGGGCCTGTACTAGCGGGAGTTGGTGAGCAGTACTTC. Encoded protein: CSVGPVLAGVGEQYF.

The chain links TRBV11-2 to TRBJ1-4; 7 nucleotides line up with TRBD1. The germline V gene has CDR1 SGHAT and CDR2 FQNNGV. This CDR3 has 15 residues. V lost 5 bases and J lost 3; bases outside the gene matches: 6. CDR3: CASSRQGSANEKLFF. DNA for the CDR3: TGTGCCAGCAGCCGACAGGGATCGGCTAATGAAAAACTGTTTTTT.

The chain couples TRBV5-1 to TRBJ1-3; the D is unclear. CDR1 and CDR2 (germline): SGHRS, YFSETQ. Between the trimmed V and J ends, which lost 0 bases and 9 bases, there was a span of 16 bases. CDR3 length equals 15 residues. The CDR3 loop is CASSLGEARLSTIYF. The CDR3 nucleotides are TGCGCCAGCAGCTTGGGGGAGGCCAGGTTATCCACCATATATTTT.

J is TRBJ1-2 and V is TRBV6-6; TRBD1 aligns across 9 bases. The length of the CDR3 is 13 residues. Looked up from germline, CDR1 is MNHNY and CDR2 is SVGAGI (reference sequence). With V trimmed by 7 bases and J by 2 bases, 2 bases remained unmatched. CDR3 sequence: CASTGQGNYGYTF. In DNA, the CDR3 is TGTGCCAGCACCGGACAGGGGAACTATGGCTACACCTTC.

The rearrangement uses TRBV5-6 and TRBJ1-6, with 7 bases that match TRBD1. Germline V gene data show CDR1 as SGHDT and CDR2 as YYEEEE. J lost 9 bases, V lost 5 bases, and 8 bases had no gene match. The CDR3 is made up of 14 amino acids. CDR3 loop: CASRRDRDASPLHF. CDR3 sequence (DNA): TGTGCCAGCAGACGAGACAGGGATGCTTCACCCCTCCACTTT.

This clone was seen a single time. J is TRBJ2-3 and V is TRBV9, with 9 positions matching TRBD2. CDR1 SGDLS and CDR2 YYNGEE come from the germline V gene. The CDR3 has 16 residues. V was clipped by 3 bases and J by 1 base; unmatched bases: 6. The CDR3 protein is CASSAGKREGTDTQYF. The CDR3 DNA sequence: TGTGCCAGCAGCGCCGGTAAGCGGGAGGGCACAGATACGCAGTATTTT.